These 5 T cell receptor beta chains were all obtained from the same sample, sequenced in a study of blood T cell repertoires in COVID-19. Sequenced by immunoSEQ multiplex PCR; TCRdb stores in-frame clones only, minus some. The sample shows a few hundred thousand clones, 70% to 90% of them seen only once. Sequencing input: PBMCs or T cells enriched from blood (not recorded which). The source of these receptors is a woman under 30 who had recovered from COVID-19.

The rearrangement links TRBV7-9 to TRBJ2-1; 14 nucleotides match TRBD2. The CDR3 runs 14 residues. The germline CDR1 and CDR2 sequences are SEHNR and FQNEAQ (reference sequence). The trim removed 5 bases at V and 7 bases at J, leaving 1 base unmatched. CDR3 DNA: TGTGCCAGCAGCCGGACTAGCGGGGGGAATGAGCAGTTCTTC. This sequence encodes CASSRTSGGNEQFF.

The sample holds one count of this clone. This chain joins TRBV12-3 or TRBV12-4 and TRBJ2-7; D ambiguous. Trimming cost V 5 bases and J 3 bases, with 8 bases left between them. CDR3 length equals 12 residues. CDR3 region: CASSADLYEQYF. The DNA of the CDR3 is TGTGCCAGCAGTGCAGATCTCTACGAGCAGTACTTC.

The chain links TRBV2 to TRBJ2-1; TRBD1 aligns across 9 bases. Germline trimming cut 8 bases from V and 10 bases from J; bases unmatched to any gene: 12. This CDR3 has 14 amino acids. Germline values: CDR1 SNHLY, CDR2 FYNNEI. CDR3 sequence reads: CASFSGQGNREQFF. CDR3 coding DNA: TGTGCCAGCTTTTCGGGACAGGGTAATCGAGAGCAGTTCTTC.

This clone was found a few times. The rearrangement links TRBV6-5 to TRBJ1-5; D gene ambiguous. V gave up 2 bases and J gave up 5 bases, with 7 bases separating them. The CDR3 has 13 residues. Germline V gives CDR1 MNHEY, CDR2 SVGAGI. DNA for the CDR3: TGTGCCAGCAGTTACAAGCCGGATCAGCCCCAGCATTTT. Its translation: CASSYKPDQPQHF.

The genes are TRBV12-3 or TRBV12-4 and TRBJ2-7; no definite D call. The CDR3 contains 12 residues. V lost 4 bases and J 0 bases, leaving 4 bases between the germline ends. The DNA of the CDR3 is TGTGCCAGCAGTTGGCACTCCTACGAGCAGTACTTC. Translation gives CASSWHSYEQYF.